A single sample is the source of the 28 T cell receptor beta chains below, sequenced in a study of T cells after yellow fever vaccination. TCRdb used MiXCR to reprocess the 5' RACE reads, holding one entry per CDR3 protein. The sample records approximately 610,000 distinct CDR3 sequences, 17% being singletons. This sample comprised PBMCs, obtained about 5 days after the first yellow fever vaccination. Receptor source: a man younger than 35 who received the YFV17D yellow fever vaccine.

This clonotype has a handful of counts. The genes are TRBV20-1 and TRBJ1-1; D is unresolved. This CDR3 is built from 14 residues. V shed 0 bases and J shed 1 base, with 9 bases lying between them. The V gene's germline CDR1 is DFQATT and CDR2 SNEGSKA (reference sequence). The CDR3 DNA follows: TGCAGTGCTAGAGATAGGGTAGCGAACACTGAAGCTTTCTTT. It specifies CSARDRVANTEAFF.

A few counts support this clonotype. The chain joins TRBV6-2 or TRBV6-3 to TRBJ2-7; 7 positions match TRBD1. Germline V gene sequence: CDR1 MNHEY, CDR2 SVGEGT. The CDR3 covers 16 residues. Trimming cost V 8 bases and J 3 bases; bases outside gene matches: 16. The CDR3 DNA reads as TGTGCCAGCGGCGACAGGGAAAAGTATTACGGCTACGAGCAGTACTTC. Its protein product is CASGDREKYYGYEQYF.

This clonotype was detected only a few times. The chain links TRBV2 to TRBJ2-4; no definite D call. V lost 6 bases to trimming and J lost 9 bases, with 12 bases between them. The CDR3 covers 12 residues. Germline V CDR1 and CDR2: SNHLY, FYNNEI. CDR3 sequence reads: CASSKELGIQYF. The DNA for the CDR3 is TGTGCCAGCAGCAAAGAGTTAGGCATTCAGTACTTC.

The rearrangement links TRBV7-3 to TRBJ2-1; 8 bases agree with TRBD1. The V gene's germline CDR1 is SGHTA and CDR2 FQGTGA. The J segment lost 8 bases and the V segment lost 1 base, leaving 10 bases of the junction unmatched. The CDR3 spans 16 residues. In nucleotides, the CDR3 is TGTGCCAGCAGCTTAATAAGCGGACAGGGAATCTATGAGCAGTTCTTC. Amino acid sequence: CASSLISGQGIYEQFF.

This chain links TRBV7-8 with TRBJ2-2, with unresolved D. Germline loops: CDR1 SGHVS, CDR2 FQNEAQ. The V end was cut by 4 bases, the J end by 1 base, with 10 bases between. This CDR3 comprises 15 residues. This chain's CDR3 is CASSSVSRNTGELFF. As DNA, the CDR3 is TGTGCCAGCAGCTCCGTTAGTCGGAACACCGGGGAGCTGTTTTTT.

The chain is built from TRBV6-2 or TRBV6-3 and TRBJ2-4, with D perhaps matching TRBD1 (5 bases). Between the trimmed V and J ends, which lost 2 bases and 0 bases, there was a span of 14 bases. This CDR3 is built from 17 residues. Per germline, CDR1 MNHEY and CDR2 SVGEGT. This CDR3 is CASSYPGASLAKNIQYF. CDR3 bases: TGTGCCAGCAGTTACCCTGGGGCAAGTTTAGCCAAAAACATTCAGTACTTC.

This rearrangement joins TRBV5-4 to TRBJ2-3; a possible D gene is TRBD2 (6 bases). The CDR3 sequence is 15 residues long. The germline V and J ends were trimmed by 1 base and 2 bases, with 11 bases remaining between them. Germline V lookup: CDR1 SGHNT, CDR2 YYREEE (reference sequence). The DNA for the CDR3 is TGTGCCAGCAGCTTGTTCGGGGGTTCCACAGATACGCAGTATTTT. Translated: CASSLFGGSTDTQYF.

This clonotype has a count of ten or more. This chain links TRBV6-2 or TRBV6-3 with TRBJ2-7, with unresolved D. V was cut by 8 bases and J by 0 bases, with 14 bases left in between. The CDR3 sequence is 14 residues long. Germline loops: CDR1 MNHEY, CDR2 SVGEGT. The chain's CDR3 is CASERGSPSYEQYF. CDR3 nucleotide sequence: TGTGCCAGCGAGCGCGGCTCCCCCTCCTACGAGCAGTACTTC.

The chain is built from TRBV4-3 and TRBJ1-1; D gene ambiguous. This CDR3 spans 16 amino acids. The germline V gene has CDR1 LGHNA and CDR2 YSLEER. V was cut by 0 bases and J by 0 bases, with 11 bases left in between. The CDR3 loop reads CASSQEWTWMNTEAFF. The CDR3 coding sequence is TGCGCCAGCAGCCAAGAATGGACTTGGATGAACACTGAAGCTTTCTTT.

This clonotype appeared many times. The rearrangement uses TRBV9 and TRBJ2-3; D unclear. The V gene lost 4 bases and the J gene lost 0 bases, with 6 bases spanning the gap. The CDR3 runs to 13 residues. Germline loops: CDR1 SGDLS, CDR2 YYNGEE. CDR3 sequence: CASSSASTDTQYF. In DNA form, the CDR3 reads TGTGCCAGCAGCTCGGCTAGCACAGATACGCAGTATTTT.

The chain links TRBV29-1 to TRBJ2-7, with D maybe TRBD1 (5 bases). V shed 4 bases and J shed 3 bases, with 16 bases lying between them. This CDR3 is 14 amino acids long. Germline loops: CDR1 SQVTM, CDR2 ANQGSEA. The CDR3 DNA is TGCAGCGTTGTTGAGCCCGGACATAACTACGAGCAGTACTTC. Translating it yields CSVVEPGHNYEQYF.

This clonotype was seen a few times. The chain has TRBV5-5 and TRBJ2-7; 7 bases agree with TRBD1. The germline gives CDR1 SGHKS, CDR2 YYEKEE (reference sequence). The CDR3 is made up of 15 amino acids. V lost 1 base to trimming and J lost 3 bases; unmatched junction nucleotides: 7. This CDR3 reads CASSLLGQKSYEQYF. DNA of the CDR3: TGTGCCAGCAGCTTGTTGGGACAGAAGAGCTACGAGCAGTACTTC.

The chain recombines TRBV30 with TRBJ1-1; unclear D gene. Trimming cost V 3 bases and J 0 bases, with 17 bases left between them. The CDR3 extends over 16 amino acids. Germline lookup yields CDR1 GTSNPN and CDR2 SVGIG (reference sequence). The CDR3 nucleotides read TGTGCCTGGAGGTGGCCGGAACACAAGATGAACACTGAAGCTTTCTTT. Translating it yields CAWRWPEHKMNTEAFF.

This clonotype has at least ten counts. V gene TRBV5-1 combines with J gene TRBJ2-1; 7 bases agree with TRBD1. The V gene end was trimmed by 4 bases and the J gene end by 4 bases; junction bases not matched to a gene: 8. Germline V gene lookup returns CDR1 SGHRS and CDR2 YFSETQ. The CDR3 has 15 residues. CDR3 sequence (DNA): TGCGCCAGCAGCCAGACAGGGCTGACTTACAATGAGCAGTTCTTC. It is translated as CASSQTGLTYNEQFF.

V is TRBV6-2 or TRBV6-3 and J is TRBJ1-1, with D unclear. The germline V gene encodes CDR1 MNHEY and CDR2 SVGEGT. The CDR3 length is 12 residues. V dropped 6 bases and J dropped 4 bases, with 9 bases sitting between them. CDR3 DNA: TGTGCCAGCAGCCCAAGGAGCACTGAAGCTTTCTTT. Protein product: CASSPRSTEAFF.

The chain is built from TRBV19 and TRBJ2-6, with D unresolved. CDR3 length: 13 residues. V gave up 3 bases and J gave up 4 bases, with 4 bases separating them. Looked up from germline, CDR1 is LNHDA and CDR2 is SQIVND (reference sequence). CDR3 bases: TGTGCCAGTAGTATGTTGGGGGCCAACGTCCTGACTTTC. Amino acids: CASSMLGANVLTF. Using reference TRBV19 and TRBJ2-6 for the parts outside the CDR3, the full variable domain is DGGITQSPKYLFRKEGQNVTLSCEQNLNHDAMYWYRQDPGQGLRLIYYSQIVNDFQKGDIAEGYSVSREKKESFPLTVTSAQKNPTAFYLCASSMLGANVLTFGAGSRLTVL.

The table lists this clonotype with a few counts. The J gene is TRBJ2-7, the V gene TRBV7-9; 8 nucleotides agree with TRBD2. Per germline, CDR1 SEHNR and CDR2 FQNEAQ (reference sequence). Trimming at V came to 11 bases and at J to 5 bases, leaving 8 bases not matched to a gene. This CDR3 is built from 12 residues. The CDR3 sequence: CAGAAGGNEQYF. The CDR3 coding sequence is TGTGCCGGGGCGGCGGGGGGCAACGAGCAGTACTTC.

In its sample, this clonotype was seen a few times. This sequence joins TRBV4-3 and TRBJ1-2; TRBD1 matches 7 bases. V was pared by 1 base and J by 5 bases, with 10 bases of the junction left unmatched. The CDR3 length is 16 residues. CDR1 is LGHNA and CDR2 is YSLEER in the germline V gene. The CDR3 DNA sequence: TGCGCCAGCAGCCAAGGCCGGGACAGTCGTTTTTATGGCTACACCTTC. This translates into CASSQGRDSRFYGYTF.

This clonotype was seen more than once but under ten times. V and J are TRBV7-2 and TRBJ1-6; D perhaps matches TRBD1 (6 bases). The CDR3 consists of 15 residues. Between the trimmed V and J ends, which lost 4 bases and 4 bases, there was a span of 11 bases. Per the germline V gene, CDR1 is SGHTA and CDR2 is FQGNSA. CDR3 loop: CASSSGVVYNSPLHF. For the CDR3, the DNA is TGTGCCAGCAGCTCAGGGGTCGTATATAATTCACCCCTCCACTTT.

The genes are TRBV24-1 and TRBJ2-3; 10 positions match TRBD1. This CDR3 spans 15 amino acids. V gave up 8 bases and J gave up 2 bases; unmatched junction bases: 6. Germline values: CDR1 KGHDR, CDR2 SFDVKD. As DNA, the CDR3 is TGTGCCACCACTCCTGGGACAGGGGACACAGATACGCAGTATTTT. This codes for CATTPGTGDTDTQYF.

This clonotype occurred a few times. The chain combines TRBV24-1 with TRBJ2-1; D gene ambiguous. Trimming left V 3 bases short and J 4 bases short, with 15 bases between. The CDR3 runs to 16 residues. Germline values: CDR1 KGHDR, CDR2 SFDVKD. The CDR3 sequence: CATSDLTDPPYNEQFF. CDR3 coding DNA: TGTGCCACCAGTGATCTGACTGACCCACCTTACAATGAGCAGTTCTTC.

V is TRBV28 and J is TRBJ1-1; 7 bases match TRBD1. V trimming: 7 bases; J trimming: 4 bases; junction bases outside the gene matches: 6. CDR3 length equals 13 residues. Germline V gene data show CDR1 as MDHEN and CDR2 as SYDVKM. As DNA, the CDR3 is TGTGCCAGCATTTTCAGGGGGGGCACTGAAGCTTTCTTT. It specifies CASIFRGGTEAFF.

This clonotype was seen a few times. The chain carries TRBV6-2 or TRBV6-3 and TRBJ2-1; D may be TRBD2 (6 bases). This CDR3 region has 13 residues. V was pared by 7 bases and J by 8 bases, with 15 bases between. Germline V gene lookup returns CDR1 MNHEY and CDR2 SVGEGT. The CDR3 reads CASIRLRGHEQFF. The CDR3 coding sequence is TGTGCCAGCATACGGCTGCGGGGCCATGAGCAGTTCTTC.

The gene calls are TRBV6-5 and TRBJ2-7; D might be TRBD1 (5 bases). The V end was cut by 1 base, the J end by 1 base, with 8 bases between. In germline, CDR1 is MNHEY, CDR2 SVGAGI. The CDR3 totals 14 residues. CDR3 residues: CASSYYQGSYEQYV. CDR3 bases: TGTGCCAGCAGTTACTATCAGGGATCCTACGAGCAGTACGTC.

This clonotype was detected ten times or more. This chain joins TRBV5-1 and TRBJ2-2; D may match TRBD1 or TRBD2 (5 bases each). The CDR3 has 15 amino acids. V gave up 0 bases and J gave up 6 bases, with 12 bases separating them. The V gene's germline CDR1 is SGHRS and CDR2 YFSETQ. The CDR3 loop is CASSLAGPKSGELFF. The CDR3, as DNA: TGCGCCAGCAGCTTGGCGGGACCCAAATCCGGGGAGCTGTTTTTT.

This chain links TRBV27 with TRBJ1-5, with TRBD1 as a possible D gene (5 bases). The CDR3 runs to 14 residues. Germline CDR1 MNHEY, CDR2 SMNVEV (reference sequence). Trimming cost V 3 bases and J 4 bases, with 10 bases left between them. In DNA form, the CDR3 reads TGTGCCAGCAGTTTTCGGAGGGGTAATCAGCCCCAGCATTTT. This sequence encodes CASSFRRGNQPQHF.

The chain combines TRBV10-3 with TRBJ2-3; a weak D match, TRBD2 (6 bases). CDR1 and CDR2 from the germline V gene are ENHRY and SYGVKD. The CDR3 has 15 residues. Between the trimmed V and J ends, which lost 6 bases and 3 bases, there was a span of 16 bases. The CDR3 region is CAISVSGRRTDTQYF. CDR3 DNA sequence: TGTGCCATCAGCGTTAGCGGACGGCGGACAGATACGCAGTATTTT.

This clonotype was recorded a few times. The chain carries TRBV12-3 or TRBV12-4 and TRBJ1-1; 8 bases are shared with TRBD1. This CDR3 is 13 amino acids long. The V segment lost 4 bases and the J segment 9 bases; nucleotides outside the gene matches: 7. In nucleotides, the CDR3 is TGTGCCAGCAGTTGGGCCGCAGGGGGCAAAGCTTTCTTT. Protein: CASSWAAGGKAFF.